These 17 T cell receptor beta chains share one sample of origin, sequenced in a study of shared clonotypes between healthy human individuals. Sequenced by immunoSEQ multiplex PCR; TCRdb stores in-frame clones only, minus some. The table shows roughly 2.4 million clones, with 95% occurring only once. Input material: naive CD4+ T cells sorted from blood. Subset defined: CD45RA+ positively selected. The receptors shown here come from a young man in good health.

This clone occurred once. V is TRBV28 and J is TRBJ1-2; D uncertain. The V gene lost 3 bases and the J gene lost 7 bases, with 9 bases spanning the gap. The germline V gene encodes CDR1 MDHEN and CDR2 SYDVKM. The CDR3 runs 12 residues. CDR3 sequence: CASSLKASGYTF. The CDR3 DNA reads TGTGCCAGCAGTTTGAAGGCAAGTGGCTACACCTTC.

The gene calls are TRBV4-3 and TRBJ2-3; D uncertain. The V end was cut by 1 base, the J end by 3 bases, with 11 bases between. Germline V gives CDR1 LGHNA, CDR2 YSLEER. This CDR3 spans 15 amino acids. The CDR3 DNA follows: TGCGCCAGCAGCCAAGGTTTGGGTAAAACAGATACGCAGTATTTT. Protein sequence: CASSQGLGKTDTQYF.

This chain links TRBV6-4 with TRBJ2-7; TRBD1 agrees at 7 bases. CDR1 is MRHNA and CDR2 is SNTAGT in the germline V gene. This CDR3 has 15 amino acids. Losses at the gene ends were 7 bases for V and 3 bases for J; bases not matched to a gene: 12. The CDR3 DNA is TGTGCCAGCACCTCCGGGCAGGGGGTTGGCTACGAGCAGTACTTC. Its protein is CASTSGQGVGYEQYF.

The chain has TRBV11-2 and TRBJ2-3; D is unclear. Germline V gene data show CDR1 as SGHAT and CDR2 as FQNNGV. The CDR3 has 12 amino acids. V was clipped by 5 bases and J by 4 bases, with 7 bases between them. The DNA for the CDR3 is TGTGCCAGCAGCCGGAGCGCAGATACGCAGTATTTT. It codes for CASSRSADTQYF. Variable domain in full (rest from reference TRBV11-2 and TRBJ2-3): EAGVAQSPRYKIIEKRQSVAFWCNPISGHATLYWYQQILGQGPKLLIQFQNNGVVDDSQLPKDRFSAERLKGVDSTLKIQPAKLEDSAVYLCASSRSADTQYFGPGTRLTVL.

This chain links TRBV2 with TRBJ2-7; 9 positions agree with TRBD1. This CDR3 region has 14 residues. Trimming cost V 6 bases and J 1 base; bases outside gene matches: 4. Germline values: CDR1 SNHLY, CDR2 FYNNEI. CDR3 bases: TGTGCCAGCAGAGCCGGGACAGGGTCCTACGAGCAGTACTTC. Translated: CASRAGTGSYEQYF.

J is TRBJ2-7 and V is TRBV7-9; D is perhaps TRBD1 or TRBD2 (5 bases each). The V gene lost 0 bases and the J gene lost 2 bases, with 8 bases spanning the gap. Germline V gives CDR1 SEHNR, CDR2 FQNEAQ (reference sequence). This CDR3 is 14 amino acids long. Here the CDR3 reads CASSLAGETYEQYF. The CDR3 DNA reads as TGTGCCAGCAGCTTAGCGGGGGAGACCTACGAGCAGTACTTC. Drawing the rest from reference TRBV7-9 and TRBJ2-7, the complete variable domain is DTGVSQNPRHKITKRGQNVTFRCDPISEHNRLYWYRQTLGQGPEFLTYFQNEAQLEKSRLLSDRFSAERPKGSFSTLEIQRTEQGDSAMYLCASSLAGETYEQYFGPGTRLTVT.

The chain employs TRBV6-1 and TRBJ2-3; 8 nucleotides align to TRBD2. The CDR3 runs 17 residues. The V segment lost 6 bases and the J segment 2 bases; nucleotides outside the gene matches: 13. Germline-derived CDR1 and CDR2 are MNHNS and SASEGT. CDR3 coding DNA: TGTGCCAGCAGAGAAAACCGGGGGACTAGAAACACAGATACGCAGTATTTT. Protein product: CASRENRGTRNTDTQYF.

The chain links TRBV5-6 to TRBJ2-2; D gene unclear. The CDR3 sequence is 14 residues long. Between the trimmed V and J ends, which lost 2 bases and 1 base, there was a span of 6 bases. Germline V gene sequence: CDR1 SGHDT, CDR2 YYEEEE. The chain's CDR3 is CASSFQKNTGELFF. The CDR3 nucleotides are TGTGCCAGCAGCTTTCAGAAGAACACCGGGGAGCTGTTTTTT. Filled out from reference TRBV5-6 and TRBJ2-2, the complete variable domain reads DAGVTQSPTHLIKTRGQQVTLRCSPKSGHDTVSWYQQALGQGPQFIFQYYEEEERQRGNFPDRFSGHQFPNYSSELNVNALLLGDSALYLCASSFQKNTGELFFGEGSRLTVL.

V usage is TRBV7-2 and J usage is TRBJ1-1; TRBD1 aligns across 8 bases. The V segment lost 3 bases and the J segment 6 bases; nucleotides outside the gene matches: 6. The CDR3 is 14 residues long. In germline, CDR1 is SGHTA, CDR2 FQGNSA. CDR3 sequence: CASSFQGARSEAFF. As DNA, the CDR3 is TGTGCCAGCAGCTTTCAGGGGGCGCGGTCTGAAGCTTTCTTT.

CDR3 region: CASSPPSAQGRSGNTIYF. The CDR3 bases are TGTGCCAGCTCACCACCGAGCGCGCAGGGCCGCTCTGGAAACACCATATATTTT. V and J are TRBV18 and TRBJ1-3, with D possibly TRBD1 on 5 matching bases. The CDR3 loop spans 18 amino acids. V was pared by 0 bases and J by 0 bases, with 15 bases between. The germline gives CDR1 KGHSH, CDR2 LQKENI.

The CDR3: CASSLDREYGYTF. In nucleotides, the CDR3 is TGTGCCAGCAGTTTAGACAGAGAGTATGGCTACACCTTC. This chain uses TRBV28 with TRBJ1-2, with a weak D call TRBD1 (5 bases). The CDR3 extends over 13 amino acids. CDR1 and CDR2 from the germline V gene are MDHEN and SYDVKM. V dropped 2 bases and J dropped 5 bases, with 9 bases sitting between them.

The chain joins TRBV4-1 to TRBJ2-1; D remains unclear. V lost 0 bases and J 3 bases, leaving 12 bases between the germline ends. CDR3 size: 16 residues. Germline assignment: CDR1 MGHRA and CDR2 YSYEKL. The CDR3 loop reads CASSQEARTHYNEQFF. The CDR3 DNA follows: TGCGCCAGCAGCCAAGAGGCGCGGACGCACTACAATGAGCAGTTCTTC.

V gene TRBV4-3 combines with J gene TRBJ2-1; D gene uncertain. Germline CDR1 and CDR2: LGHNA and YSLEER. With 0 bases removed from V and 3 bases from J, the gap between germline ends came to 12 bases. CDR3 length: 16 residues. The CDR3 nucleotides read TGCGCCAGCAGCCAAGAACGGTGGGCTATCTACAATGAGCAGTTCTTC. It is translated as CASSQERWAIYNEQFF.

This chain uses TRBV9 with TRBJ1-2, with TRBD1 as a possible D gene (5 bases). CDR3 size: 11 residues. The V gene lost 4 bases and the J gene lost 7 bases, with 8 bases spanning the gap. Germline CDR1 reads SGDLS; CDR2 reads YYNGEE. The CDR3 bases are TGTGCCAGCAGCATGGGACTTGGCTACACCTTC. Its protein product is CASSMGLGYTF.

V and J are TRBV18 and TRBJ1-6; D gene uncertain. This CDR3 comprises 16 residues. Per germline, CDR1 KGHSH and CDR2 LQKENI. The V and J ends lost 3 bases and 2 bases respectively, with 11 bases between them. The CDR3 sequence is CASSPTRATYNSPLHF. The DNA for the CDR3 is TGTGCCAGCTCACCGACCCGGGCCACCTATAATTCACCCCTCCACTTT.

The V and J genes are TRBV6-6 and TRBJ1-6; D gene ambiguous. There are 15 residues in the CDR3. V lost 0 bases and J 10 bases, leaving 13 bases between the germline ends. Germline lookup yields CDR1 MNHNY and CDR2 SVGAGI (reference sequence). This CDR3 is CASSYSPAPRSPLHF. The CDR3 DNA reads TGTGCCAGCAGTTACTCCCCGGCCCCCCGGTCACCCCTCCACTTT.

This chain joins TRBV20-1 and TRBJ2-1, with D tentatively TRBD2 (5 bases). Trimming left V 8 bases short and J 7 bases short, with 12 bases between. Germline values: CDR1 DFQATT, CDR2 SNEGSKA (reference sequence). The CDR3 length is 11 residues. The chain's CDR3 is CSRLRANEQFF. CDR3 nucleotides: TGCAGTAGACTGCGGGCGAATGAGCAGTTCTTC.